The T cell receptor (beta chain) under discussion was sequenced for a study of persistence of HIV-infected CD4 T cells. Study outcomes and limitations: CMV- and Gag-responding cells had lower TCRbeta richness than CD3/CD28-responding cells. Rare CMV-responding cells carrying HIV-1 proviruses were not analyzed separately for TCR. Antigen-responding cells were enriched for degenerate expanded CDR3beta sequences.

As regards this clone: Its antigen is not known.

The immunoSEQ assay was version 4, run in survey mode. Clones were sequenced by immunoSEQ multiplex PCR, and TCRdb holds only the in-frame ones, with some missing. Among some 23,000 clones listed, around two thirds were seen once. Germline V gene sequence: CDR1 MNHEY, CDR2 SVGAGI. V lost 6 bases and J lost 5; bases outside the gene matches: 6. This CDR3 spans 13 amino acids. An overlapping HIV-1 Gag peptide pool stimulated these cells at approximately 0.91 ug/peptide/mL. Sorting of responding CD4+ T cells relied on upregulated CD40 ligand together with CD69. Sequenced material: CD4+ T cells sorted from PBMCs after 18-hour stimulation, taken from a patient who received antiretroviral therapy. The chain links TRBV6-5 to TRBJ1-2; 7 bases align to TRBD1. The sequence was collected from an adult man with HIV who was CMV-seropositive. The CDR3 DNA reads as TGTGCCAGCAGAAGGACAGGTGAATATGGCTACACCTTC. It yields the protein CASRRTGEYGYTF.